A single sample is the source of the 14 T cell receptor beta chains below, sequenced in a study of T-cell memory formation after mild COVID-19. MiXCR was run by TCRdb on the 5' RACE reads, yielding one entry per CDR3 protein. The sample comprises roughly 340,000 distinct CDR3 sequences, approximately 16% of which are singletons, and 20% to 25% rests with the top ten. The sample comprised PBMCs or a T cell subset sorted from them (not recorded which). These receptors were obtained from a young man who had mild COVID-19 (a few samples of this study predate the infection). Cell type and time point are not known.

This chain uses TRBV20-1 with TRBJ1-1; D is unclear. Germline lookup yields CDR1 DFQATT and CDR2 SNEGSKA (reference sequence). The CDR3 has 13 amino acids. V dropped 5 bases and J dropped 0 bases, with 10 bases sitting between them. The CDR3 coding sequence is TGCAGTGCTGTCAGAGAAATGAACACTGAAGCTTTCTTT. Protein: CSAVREMNTEAFF.

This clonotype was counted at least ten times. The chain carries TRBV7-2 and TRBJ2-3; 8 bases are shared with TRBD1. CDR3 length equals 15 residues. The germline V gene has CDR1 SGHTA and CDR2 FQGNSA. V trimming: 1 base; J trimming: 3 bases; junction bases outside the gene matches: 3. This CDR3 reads CASSLVGQGTDTQYF. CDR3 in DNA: TGTGCCAGCAGCTTAGTCGGACAGGGAACAGATACGCAGTATTTT.

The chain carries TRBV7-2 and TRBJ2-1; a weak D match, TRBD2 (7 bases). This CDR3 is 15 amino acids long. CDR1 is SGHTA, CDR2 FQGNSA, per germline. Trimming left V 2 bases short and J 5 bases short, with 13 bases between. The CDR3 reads CASSLWGGPNNEQFF. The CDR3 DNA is TGTGCCAGCAGCTTATGGGGGGGCCCCAACAATGAGCAGTTCTTC.

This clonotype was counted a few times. The CDR3 protein is CASSLTGVWNEKLFF. The CDR3, as DNA: TGTGCCAGCAGCCTGACAGGGGTTTGGAATGAAAAACTGTTTTTT. J is TRBJ1-4 and V is TRBV7-2; 8 bases line up with TRBD1. This CDR3 region has 15 residues. The V gene end was trimmed by 5 bases and the J gene end by 5 bases; junction bases not matched to a gene: 7. Germline-derived CDR1 and CDR2 are SGHTA and FQGNSA.

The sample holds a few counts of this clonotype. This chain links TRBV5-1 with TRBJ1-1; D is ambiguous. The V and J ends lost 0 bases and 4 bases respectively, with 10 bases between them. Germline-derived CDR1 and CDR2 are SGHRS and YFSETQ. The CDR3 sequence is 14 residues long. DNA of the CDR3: TGCGCCAGCAGCTTGGTGGCGGGTAGCACTGAAGCTTTCTTT. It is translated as CASSLVAGSTEAFF.

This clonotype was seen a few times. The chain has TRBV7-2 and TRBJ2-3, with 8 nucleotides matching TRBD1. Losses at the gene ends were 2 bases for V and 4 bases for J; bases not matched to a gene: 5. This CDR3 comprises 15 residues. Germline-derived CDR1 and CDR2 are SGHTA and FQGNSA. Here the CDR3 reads CASSLQGAGPDTQYF. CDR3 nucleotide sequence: TGTGCCAGCAGCTTACAGGGGGCCGGGCCAGATACGCAGTATTTT.

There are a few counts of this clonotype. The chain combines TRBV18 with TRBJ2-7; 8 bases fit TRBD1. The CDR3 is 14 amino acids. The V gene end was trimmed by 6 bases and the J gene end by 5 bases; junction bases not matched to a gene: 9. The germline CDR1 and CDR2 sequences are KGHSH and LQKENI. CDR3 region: CASSPRQGANEQYF. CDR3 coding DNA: TGTGCCAGCTCCCCTCGTCAGGGGGCCAACGAGCAGTACTTC.

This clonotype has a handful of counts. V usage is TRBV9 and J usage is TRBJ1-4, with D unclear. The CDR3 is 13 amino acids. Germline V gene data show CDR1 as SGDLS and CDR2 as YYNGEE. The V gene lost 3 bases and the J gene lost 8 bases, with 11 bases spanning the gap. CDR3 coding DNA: TGTGCCAGCAGCGCGCTCCCCGGGGAAAAACTGTTTTTT. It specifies CASSALPGEKLFF.

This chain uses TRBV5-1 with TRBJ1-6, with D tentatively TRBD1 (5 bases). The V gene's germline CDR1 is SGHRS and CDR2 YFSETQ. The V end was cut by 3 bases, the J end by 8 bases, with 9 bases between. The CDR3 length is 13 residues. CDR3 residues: CASSSTEYSPLHF. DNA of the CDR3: TGCGCCAGCAGCTCGACAGAATATTCACCCCTCCACTTT.

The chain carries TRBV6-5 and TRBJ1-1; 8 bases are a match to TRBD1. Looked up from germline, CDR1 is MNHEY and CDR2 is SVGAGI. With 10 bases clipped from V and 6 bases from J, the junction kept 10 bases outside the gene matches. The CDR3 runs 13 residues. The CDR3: CATRTGRAPEAFF. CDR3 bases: TGTGCCACCCGGACAGGGCGGGCCCCTGAAGCTTTCTTT.

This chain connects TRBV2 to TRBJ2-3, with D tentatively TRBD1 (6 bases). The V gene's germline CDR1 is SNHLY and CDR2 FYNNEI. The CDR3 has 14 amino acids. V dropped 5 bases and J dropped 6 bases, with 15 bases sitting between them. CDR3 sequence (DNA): TGTGCCAGCAGTCCGGGACAAGCGTTCGATACGCAGTATTTT. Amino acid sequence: CASSPGQAFDTQYF. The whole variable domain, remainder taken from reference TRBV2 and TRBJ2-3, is EPEVTQTPSHQVTQMGQEVILRCVPISNHLYFYWYRQILGQKVEFLVSFYNNEISEKSEIFDDQFSVERPDGSNFTLKIRSTKLEDSAMYFCASSPGQAFDTQYFGPGTRLTVL.

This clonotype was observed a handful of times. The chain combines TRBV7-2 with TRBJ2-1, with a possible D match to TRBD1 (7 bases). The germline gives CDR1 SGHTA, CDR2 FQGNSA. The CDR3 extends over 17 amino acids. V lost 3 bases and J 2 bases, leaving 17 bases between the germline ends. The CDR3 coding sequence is TGTGCCAGCAGCTTTACTTGGCAGGGGGGCCCCTACAATGAGCAGTTCTTC. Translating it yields CASSFTWQGGPYNEQFF.

The CDR3 spells CAWSVLEGRYEQYF. CDR3 in DNA: TGTGCCTGGAGTGTACTCGAGGGTCGCTACGAGCAGTACTTC. The V call is TRBV30, the J call TRBJ2-7, with D perhaps TRBD2 (5 bases). The CDR3 length is 14 residues. Trimming took off 0 bases at V and 3 bases at J, with 12 bases between the two ends. Germline V gene data show CDR1 as GTSNPN and CDR2 as SVGIG (reference sequence).

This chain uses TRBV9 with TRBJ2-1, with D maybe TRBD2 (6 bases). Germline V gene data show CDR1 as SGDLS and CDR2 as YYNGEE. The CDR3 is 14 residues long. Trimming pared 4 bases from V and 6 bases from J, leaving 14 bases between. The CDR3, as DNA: TGTGCCAGCAGCCCCCGCCTAGCGCCCAATGAGCAGTTCTTC. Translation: CASSPRLAPNEQFF.